The 26 T cell receptor beta chains reported below all come from one sample, sequenced in a study of resident and recirculating memory T cells in vitiligo. Assay: immunoSEQ multiplex PCR; the TCRdb copy retains only in-frame clones and omits some. This sample has around 38,000 clones, with 85% to 95% found just once. Input material: blood. These receptors originate from a male donor with vitiligo.

The chain combines TRBV21-1 with TRBJ1-4; no check of the table's D call, TRBD1, against the DNA was made. TRBV21-1 is noted as a pseudogene. There are 14 residues in the CDR3. Written as DNA, the CDR3 is TGTGCCAGCAGCAAAACAGGCAAGGGGGAAAAACTGTTTTTT. It specifies CASSKTGKGEKLFF.

The genes are TRBV30 and TRBJ1-2; D call uncertain. V gave up 1 base and J gave up 3 bases, with 12 bases separating them. The CDR3 loop spans 14 amino acids. Germline V gene lookup returns CDR1 GTSNPN and CDR2 SVGIG (reference sequence). This chain's CDR3 is CAWSANRGDYGYTF. Here the CDR3 DNA reads TGTGCCTGGAGTGCCAATCGGGGTGACTATGGCTACACCTTC.

There are a few counts of this clone. The rearrangement links TRBV5-1 to TRBJ1-2; D uncertain. The CDR3 contains 12 residues. CDR1 is SGHRS, CDR2 YFSETQ, per germline. V gave up 4 bases and J gave up 8 bases, with 12 bases separating them. CDR3 DNA sequence: TGCGCCAGCAGCGCCAACCTATACGGCTACACCTTC. Translated: CASSANLYGYTF.

This sequence joins TRBV12-5 and TRBJ2-3; tentative D call: TRBD2 (6 bases). Germline V CDR1 and CDR2: LGHNT, FRNRAP. V lost 3 bases and J 2 bases, leaving 12 bases between the germline ends. This CDR3 is built from 15 residues. CDR3: CASGFSSGITDTQYF. As DNA, the CDR3 is TGTGCTAGTGGTTTCAGTAGCGGAATCACAGATACGCAGTATTTT.

This chain connects TRBV11-2 to TRBJ2-1; no clear D. The CDR3 has 14 residues. Trimming took off 3 bases at V and 8 bases at J, with 14 bases between the two ends. The germline CDR1 and CDR2 sequences are SGHAT and FQNNGV. The CDR3 sequence: CASSFQSRVYEQFF. The CDR3 DNA reads TGTGCCAGCAGCTTTCAATCCCGCGTCTATGAGCAGTTCTTC.

J is TRBJ2-5 and V is TRBV6-5; TRBD2 might be the D (5 bases). V was clipped by 2 bases and J by 2 bases, with 12 bases between them. CDR3 size: 15 residues. The germline gives CDR1 MNHEY, CDR2 SVGAGI. The CDR3 sequence: CASSYGRRTQETQYF. In DNA, the CDR3 is TGTGCCAGCAGTTACGGCCGTCGGACTCAAGAGACCCAGTACTTC.

In DNA form, the CDR3 reads TGTGCCTGGAGTGTGTCAGATGATTCACCCCTCCACTTT. It yields the protein CAWSVSDDSPLHF. The chain links TRBV30 to TRBJ1-6; D gene uncertain. Germline V lookup: CDR1 GTSNPN, CDR2 SVGIG (reference sequence). V dropped 0 bases and J dropped 8 bases, with 8 bases sitting between them. CDR3 size: 13 residues.

The chain employs TRBV30 and TRBJ1-4, with TRBD1 matching over 9 bases. CDR1 is GTSNPN and CDR2 is SVGIG in the germline V gene (reference sequence). The CDR3 is made up of 14 amino acids. The V gene end was trimmed by 2 bases and the J gene end by 7 bases; junction bases not matched to a gene: 5. CDR3 in DNA: TGTGCCTGGAGTAGGGGGACAGGGCGTGAAAAACTGTTTTTT. Amino acid sequence: CAWSRGTGREKLFF.

The chain has TRBV30 and TRBJ2-1, with 7 nucleotides matching TRBD2. V gave up 0 bases and J gave up 4 bases; unmatched junction bases: 6. Germline values: CDR1 GTSNPN, CDR2 SVGIG (reference sequence). This CDR3 is built from 15 residues. In DNA, the CDR3 is TGTGCCTGGAGTGTAGATAGCGGGCAATACAATGAGCAGTTCTTC. This encodes CAWSVDSGQYNEQFF.

The chain employs TRBV27 and TRBJ2-1; 8 positions agree with TRBD2. V dropped 6 bases and J dropped 5; count of bases not matched to a gene: 3. CDR1 and CDR2 (germline): MNHEY, SMNVEV (reference sequence). CDR3 size: 13 residues. The DNA of the CDR3 is TGTGCCAGCAGCGGGGGGGCGAACAATGAGCAGTTCTTC. It yields the protein CASSGGANNEQFF.

This clone was seen once. The CDR3 DNA reads TGCGCCAGCAGCTTGACGCCAGATAACACTGAAGCTTTCTTT. The encoded protein is CASSLTPDNTEAFF. The J gene is TRBJ1-1, the V gene TRBV5-1, with D uncertain. Trimming removed 1 base from V and 2 bases from J, with 9 bases in between. Germline V gives CDR1 SGHRS, CDR2 YFSETQ. The CDR3 covers 14 residues.

The chain is built from TRBV5-1 and TRBJ1-1, with unresolved D. This CDR3 is 14 amino acids long. The V gene's germline CDR1 is SGHRS and CDR2 YFSETQ. The V and J ends lost 1 base and 2 bases respectively, with 9 bases between them. The CDR3 DNA reads TGCGCCAGCAGCTTGCTTCCCACTAACACTGAAGCTTTCTTT. Amino acids: CASSLLPTNTEAFF.

The chain combines TRBV5-4 with TRBJ1-5; D is unclear. CDR1 is SGHNT, CDR2 YYREEE, per germline (reference sequence). The CDR3 is 12 residues long. V lost 4 bases and J 5 bases, leaving 7 bases between the germline ends. CDR3 region: CASSIRDQPQHF. In DNA form, the CDR3 reads TGTGCCAGCAGCATTCGGGATCAGCCCCAGCATTTT.

The rearrangement links TRBV7-2 to TRBJ2-7; 9 nucleotides align to TRBD1. The CDR3 is 14 residues long. Germline V gene lookup returns CDR1 SGHTA and CDR2 FQGNSA. V lost 5 bases, J lost 3 bases, and 5 bases stayed unmatched. The CDR3 here is CASSLPGQGYEQYF. The CDR3 coding sequence is TGTGCCAGCAGCCTTCCGGGACAGGGCTACGAGCAGTACTTC.

This clone was detected once. The chain recombines TRBV29-1 with TRBJ2-7, with D possibly matching TRBD1 (6 bases). The CDR3 is 11 residues long. V lost 6 bases to trimming and J lost 4 bases, with 10 bases between them. The V gene's germline CDR1 is SQVTM and CDR2 ANQGSEA. The CDR3 region has the DNA TGCAGCGTCCAGGGGCCGTACGAGCAGTACTTC. Its protein is CSVQGPYEQYF.

This clone has a handful of counts. The gene calls are TRBV6-5 and TRBJ1-1, with D uncertain. CDR3 length equals 13 residues. Germline V lookup: CDR1 MNHEY, CDR2 SVGAGI. With 2 bases removed from V and 1 base from J, the gap between germline ends came to 5 bases. The CDR3 region has the DNA TGTGCCAGCAGTTACGAGTCGAACACTGAAGCTTTCTTT. Translation: CASSYESNTEAFF.

The V call is TRBV18, the J call TRBJ1-2; 9 nucleotides agree with TRBD1. V gave up 4 bases and J gave up 6 bases; unmatched junction bases: 12. The germline V gene encodes CDR1 KGHSH and CDR2 LQKENI. This CDR3 spans 16 amino acids. The DNA for the CDR3 is TGTGCCAGCTCACTATTGAGCCGACAGGGGGTCGATGGCTACACCTTC. It codes for CASSLLSRQGVDGYTF.

CDR3 sequence: CASSEHRSQQGNEQFF. The CDR3 region has the DNA TGTGCCAGTAGTGAACATCGAAGTCAGCAGGGCAATGAGCAGTTCTTC. The V gene is TRBV19, the J gene TRBJ2-1, with D perhaps matching TRBD1 (5 bases). The CDR3 loop spans 16 amino acids. Trimming removed 5 bases from V and 6 bases from J, with 20 bases in between. Germline assignment: CDR1 LNHDA and CDR2 SQIVND (reference sequence).

In its sample, this clone was seen once. Sequence at one end of the junction differs from germline and may be a read error. The rearrangement joins TRBV29-1 to TRBJ2-5, with 11 bases matching TRBD1. The V gene's germline CDR1 is SQVTM and CDR2 ANQGSEA. The CDR3 consists of 15 residues. DNA for the CDR3: TGCAGCATTGAAGGGGACAGGGGGTGGCAAGAGACCCAGTACTTC. This sequence encodes CSIEGDRGWQETQYF.

The rearrangement joins TRBV28 to TRBJ2-2; D gene ambiguous. This CDR3 spans 12 amino acids. Deletions cut 5 bases from V and 3 bases from J, with 4 bases between. Germline-derived CDR1 and CDR2 are MDHEN and SYDVKM. This CDR3 reads CASSLYTGELFF. CDR3 nucleotides: TGTGCCAGCAGTCTGTACACCGGGGAGCTGTTTTTT.

This chain connects TRBV30 to TRBJ1-5, with D uncertain. Germline CDR1 reads GTSNPN; CDR2 reads SVGIG (reference sequence). V was shortened by 3 bases and J by 5 bases, with 5 bases between the two germline ends. The CDR3 extends over 11 amino acids. This CDR3 is CAWRADQPQHF. The CDR3 DNA follows: TGTGCCTGGAGGGCCGATCAGCCCCAGCATTTT.

V is TRBV27 and J is TRBJ2-1; D possibly corresponds to TRBD2 (6 bases). CDR1 and CDR2 from the germline V gene are MNHEY and SMNVEV (reference sequence). The CDR3 has 17 amino acids. Trimming stripped 3 bases from V and 5 bases from J, with 20 bases between. This CDR3 is CASSFRRGSGSNNEQFF. CDR3 bases: TGTGCCAGCAGTTTCCGGCGGGGAAGCGGCTCGAACAATGAGCAGTTCTTC.

V usage is TRBV7-2 and J usage is TRBJ2-7; the match to TRBD2 covers 13 bases. V lost 3 bases to trimming and J lost 3 bases; unmatched junction nucleotides: 5. The germline CDR1 and CDR2 sequences are SGHTA and FQGNSA. This CDR3 spans 16 amino acids. CDR3 coding DNA: TGTGCCAGCAGCTTCGAGACTAGCGGGGGGAACTACGAGCAGTACTTC. Its protein product is CASSFETSGGNYEQYF.

The V call is TRBV7-2, the J call TRBJ1-1, with D possibly TRBD1 on 6 matching bases. Germline V lookup: CDR1 SGHTA, CDR2 FQGNSA. Trimming removed 5 bases at V and 7 bases at J, with 14 bases between. The CDR3 length is 13 residues. The CDR3 DNA reads TGTGCCAGCAGCCCCAGAGGGGGTGGTGAAGCTTTCTTT. It encodes CASSPRGGGEAFF.

The chain recombines TRBV6-6 with TRBJ2-7, with TRBD2 as a possible D gene (6 bases). Looked up from germline, CDR1 is MNHNY and CDR2 is SVGAGI (reference sequence). This CDR3 is built from 13 residues. Trimming pared 4 bases from V and 4 bases from J, leaving 11 bases between. CDR3 sequence reads: CASSSLGGYEQYF. The CDR3 region has the DNA TGTGCCAGCAGTTCCCTCGGGGGATACGAGCAGTACTTC.

V usage is TRBV18 and J usage is TRBJ1-2, with 10 bases fitting TRBD1. The CDR3 covers 17 residues. V gave up 6 bases and J gave up 4 bases; unmatched junction bases: 14. Germline V gene lookup returns CDR1 KGHSH and CDR2 LQKENI. Here the CDR3 reads CASSSVGPGQGTYGYTF. In DNA form, the CDR3 reads TGTGCCAGCTCGAGCGTGGGGCCGGGACAGGGGACCTATGGCTACACCTTC.